Below, 31 T cell receptor beta chains from the same sample are listed, as sequenced in a study of T cell repertoires in cytomegalovirus infection. TCRdb itself ran the reads through MiXCR, one entry per CDR3 protein. The sample lists around 430,000 distinct CDR3 sequences; under 45% were seen once. No antigens are known for them. This sample comprised cultured PBMCs, obtained from culture after CMV antigen stimulation. Receptors were obtained from a human donor in good health (CMV status not recorded). Some clones in this sample may be carry-over from other donors' samples.

The chain has TRBV20-1 and TRBJ2-5; 8 bases agree with TRBD1. The V segment lost 3 bases and the J segment 5 bases; nucleotides outside the gene matches: 5. CDR1 and CDR2 from the germline V gene are DFQATT and SNEGSKA (reference sequence). The CDR3 has 13 amino acids. CDR3 sequence (DNA): TGCAGTGCTAGGGCAGGGGGCCCGGAGACCCAGTACTTC. Translated, it gives CSARAGGPETQYF.

This clonotype showed up just a few times. The chain uses TRBV7-2 and TRBJ2-7; 8 bases map to TRBD1. This CDR3 is 16 amino acids long. J was trimmed by 4 bases and V by 2 bases; bases with no gene match: 10. Germline CDR1 reads SGHTA; CDR2 reads FQGNSA. Here the CDR3 reads CASSLHPGGLDYEQYF. The CDR3 DNA reads TGTGCCAGCAGCTTACACCCAGGGGGCTTGGATTACGAGCAGTACTTC.

The chain carries TRBV2 and TRBJ2-5; possible D gene TRBD1, 5 bases. Trimming left V 4 bases short and J 3 bases short, with 9 bases between. Germline V CDR1 and CDR2: SNHLY, FYNNEI. The CDR3 has 13 residues. CDR3: CASSVDRKETQYF. The DNA of the CDR3 is TGTGCCAGCAGTGTTGACAGAAAAGAGACCCAGTACTTC.

This chain joins TRBV20-1 and TRBJ1-1; tentatively, D is TRBD1 (5 bases). Trimming left V 3 bases short and J 1 base short, with 12 bases between. The CDR3 sequence is 14 residues long. The germline V gene has CDR1 DFQATT and CDR2 SNEGSKA (reference sequence). The CDR3 bases are TGCAGTGCTAGGCCGGCGGGGGGGAACACTGAAGCTTTCTTT. This codes for CSARPAGGNTEAFF.

V is TRBV6-1 and J is TRBJ2-3, with 7 bases identical to TRBD2. The junction had 5 bases not matched to a gene; V was cut back by 5 bases and J by 3 bases. The CDR3 covers 14 residues. Germline assignment: CDR1 MNHNS and CDR2 SASEGT. CDR3 DNA sequence: TGTGCCAGCAGTTCCCCGGGACTAACAGATACGCAGTATTTT. Amino acid sequence: CASSSPGLTDTQYF.

This clonotype was seen a handful of times. The rearrangement links TRBV12-5 to TRBJ2-1, with D perhaps matching TRBD2 (6 bases). This CDR3 region has 18 residues. Trimming removed 2 bases from V and 5 bases from J, with 22 bases in between. CDR1 and CDR2 from the germline V gene are LGHNT and FRNRAP. The CDR3: CASGLPPATGGKHNEQFF. The CDR3 DNA follows: TGTGCTAGTGGTTTGCCGCCGGCCACCGGCGGGAAGCACAATGAGCAGTTCTTC.

This clonotype was observed a single time. V gene TRBV7-9 combines with J gene TRBJ2-7, with 13 bases fitting TRBD2. V was pared by 5 bases and J by 0 bases, with 10 bases of the junction left unmatched. The germline V gene has CDR1 SEHNR and CDR2 FQNEAQ (reference sequence). The CDR3 loop spans 18 amino acids. The DNA of the CDR3 is TGTGCCAGCAGCCCTCCGGGACTAGCGGGGATCCGCTCCTACGAGCAGTACTTC. Its protein product is CASSPPGLAGIRSYEQYF.

The V and J genes are TRBV7-8 and TRBJ2-1, with D possibly matching TRBD2 (6 bases). Trimming stripped 5 bases from V and 8 bases from J, with 13 bases between. In germline, CDR1 is SGHVS, CDR2 FQNEAQ. There are 13 residues in the CDR3. CDR3: CASSGSTSYEQFF. The CDR3 coding sequence is TGTGCCAGCAGCGGATCGACTAGTTATGAGCAGTTCTTC.

V is TRBV7-9 and J is TRBJ2-5; TRBD2 agrees at 8 bases. Germline values: CDR1 SEHNR, CDR2 FQNEAQ (reference sequence). The length of the CDR3 is 18 residues. Unmatched junction bases numbered 11, after V lost 2 bases and J lost 0 bases. In DNA, the CDR3 is TGTGCCAGCAGCTTAATCGGGGCGAGCGGGGGCCACCAAGAGACCCAGTACTTC. Its translation: CASSLIGASGGHQETQYF.

The CDR3 here is CASSTGTPRYNSPLHF. The DNA for the CDR3 is TGTGCCAGCAGCACCGGGACACCTCGGTATAATTCACCCCTCCACTTT. V and J are TRBV9 and TRBJ1-6; TRBD1 is a possible D gene (6 bases). Looked up from germline, CDR1 is SGDLS and CDR2 is YYNGEE. The CDR3 length is 16 residues. Trimming pared 4 bases from V and 4 bases from J, leaving 15 bases between. The complete variable domain, with remaining parts taken from reference TRBV9 and TRBJ1-6, reads DSGVTQTPKHLITATGQRVTLRCSPRSGDLSVYWYQQSLDQGLQFLIQYYNGEERAKGNILERFSAQQFPDLHSELNLSSLELGDSALYFCASSTGTPRYNSPLHFGNGTRLTVT.

This clonotype appeared many times. J is TRBJ2-1 and V is TRBV7-9; 9 bases align to TRBD2. From germline, CDR1 is SEHNR and CDR2 FQNEAQ (reference sequence). V lost 4 bases, J lost 10 bases, and 8 bases stayed unmatched. The CDR3 is 14 amino acids. The CDR3 DNA follows: TGTGCCAGCAGCTCTTGGCGGGAGGGCCAGGAGCAGTTCTTC. Its translation is CASSSWREGQEQFF.

This clonotype was observed many times. The DNA of the CDR3 is TGTGCCAGCAGCCCACAGGGATGGGGAGAGACCCAGTACTTC. This encodes CASSPQGWGETQYF. This chain uses TRBV7-2 with TRBJ2-5; tentative D call: TRBD1 (6 bases). The germline V gene has CDR1 SGHTA and CDR2 FQGNSA. V was clipped by 5 bases and J by 4 bases, with 14 bases between them. The CDR3 sequence is 14 residues long.

This clonotype was seen a handful of times. This rearrangement joins TRBV12-3 or TRBV12-4 to TRBJ1-5; D is uncertain. V was cut by 6 bases and J by 7 bases, with 10 bases left in between. The CDR3 length is 12 residues. CDR3 residues: CASRENQQPQHF. The CDR3 nucleotides are TGTGCCAGCAGGGAAAATCAGCAGCCCCAGCATTTT.

The gene calls are TRBV7-4 and TRBJ1-1, with a tentative D call TRBD1 (5 bases). This CDR3 region has 13 residues. The V and J ends lost 3 bases and 6 bases respectively, with 11 bases between them. Per germline, CDR1 SGHVT and CDR2 SQSDAQ. CDR3 residues: CASSFEGLAEAFF. For the CDR3, the DNA is TGTGCCAGCAGCTTCGAGGGGCTCGCTGAAGCTTTCTTT.

This clonotype was seen only a few times. The rearrangement joins TRBV12-3 or TRBV12-4 to TRBJ1-2; D is undetermined. V lost 5 bases and J 8 bases, leaving 12 bases between the germline ends. The CDR3 has 12 amino acids. CDR3 in DNA: TGTGCCAGCAGTCTAGAGGGAAACGGCTACACCTTC. Residues: CASSLEGNGYTF.

CDR3 in amino acids: CASSLAGAGWETQYF. DNA for the CDR3: TGTGCCAGCAGCTTAGCAGGGGCAGGATGGGAGACCCAGTACTTC. This chain uses TRBV7-2 with TRBJ2-5; D perhaps matches TRBD1 (5 bases). The CDR3 has 15 amino acids. V was cut by 0 bases and J by 5 bases, with 13 bases left in between. Germline V gives CDR1 SGHTA, CDR2 FQGNSA.

The V and J genes are TRBV14 and TRBJ2-1; the D is unclear. V was shortened by 5 bases and J by 5 bases, with 16 bases between the two germline ends. Per germline, CDR1 SGHDN and CDR2 FVKESK. This CDR3 region has 15 residues. In DNA, the CDR3 is TGTGCCAGCAGCGAATTCGGCTCTGGAAACAATGAGCAGTTCTTC. Translated, it gives CASSEFGSGNNEQFF.

This chain uses TRBV5-6 with TRBJ1-2; D ambiguous. The CDR3 consists of 14 residues. The germline V gene has CDR1 SGHDT and CDR2 YYEEEE. Trimming took 1 base from V and 5 from J, leaving 12 bases between them. CDR3 bases: TGTGCCAGCAGCTTGCCTCAACGGGGTTATGGCTACACCTTC. Residues: CASSLPQRGYGYTF.

The genes are TRBV7-9 and TRBJ1-6; D is unclear. This CDR3 is built from 12 residues. V was trimmed by 11 bases and J by 5 bases, leaving 10 bases between them. CDR1 and CDR2 from the germline V gene are SEHNR and FQNEAQ (reference sequence). The CDR3 reads CASRRDNSPLHF. CDR3 DNA sequence: TGTGCCTCCCGGAGAGATAATTCACCCCTCCACTTT.

This sequence joins TRBV2 and TRBJ1-6, with TRBD1 as a possible D gene (6 bases). The CDR3 extends over 13 amino acids. The germline V gene has CDR1 SNHLY and CDR2 FYNNEI. V gave up 7 bases and J gave up 13 bases, with 17 bases separating them. The CDR3 sequence: CASTGERGRPLHF. In DNA, the CDR3 is TGTGCCAGCACTGGGGAGAGGGGGAGGCCCCTCCACTTT.

There are a few counts of this clonotype. This chain links TRBV19 with TRBJ2-2; TRBD1 aligns across 8 bases. With 7 bases clipped from V and 3 bases from J, the junction kept 4 bases outside the gene matches. Germline V gene sequence: CDR1 LNHDA, CDR2 SQIVND (reference sequence). The CDR3 runs 14 residues. This chain's CDR3 is CASNPGGYTGELFF. The CDR3 region has the DNA TGTGCCAGTAACCCAGGGGGCTACACCGGGGAGCTGTTTTTT.

The chain recombines TRBV3-1 with TRBJ2-3; D remains ambiguous. Germline assignment: CDR1 LGHDT and CDR2 YNNKEL (reference sequence). The CDR3 is 16 residues long. Trimming took off 1 base at V and 0 bases at J, with 11 bases between the two ends. CDR3 DNA sequence: TGTGCCAGCAGCCAAGGAGGTAGGGCTAGCACAGATACGCAGTATTTT. Encoded protein: CASSQGGRASTDTQYF.

The chain couples TRBV20-1 to TRBJ2-3; D is undetermined. Trimming cost V 6 bases and J 1 base, with 14 bases left between them. CDR3 size: 14 residues. Germline CDR1 and CDR2: DFQATT and SNEGSKA (reference sequence). DNA for the CDR3: TGCAGTGCCAGGACCCAGGTGGGCACAGATACGCAGTATTTT. Encoded protein: CSARTQVGTDTQYF.

This clonotype occurred a few times. The chain joins TRBV11-3 to TRBJ1-1; possible D gene TRBD1, 5 bases. The CDR3 runs 13 residues. V lost 5 bases, J lost 4 bases, and 11 bases lay in between. The germline V gene encodes CDR1 SGHNT and CDR2 YENEEA. The CDR3 coding sequence is TGTGCCAGCAGCCTGCGTAGGGGCACTGAAGCTTTCTTT. Translation gives CASSLRRGTEAFF.

The chain joins TRBV4-3 to TRBJ2-2, with TRBD2 matching over 14 bases. Germline CDR1 is LGHNA and CDR2 is YSLEER. Losses at the gene ends were 0 bases for V and 5 bases for J; bases not matched to a gene: 8. The CDR3 is made up of 19 amino acids. The CDR3 reads CASSQEGLAGVVGTGELFF. The CDR3 DNA follows: TGCGCCAGCAGCCAAGAGGGACTAGCGGGAGTAGTAGGGACCGGGGAGCTGTTTTTT.

The genes are TRBV10-3 and TRBJ2-3, with D hard to call. Germline assignment: CDR1 ENHRY and CDR2 SYGVKD. V lost 0 bases, J lost 6 bases, and 4 bases lay in between. The CDR3 loop spans 12 amino acids. CDR3 residues: CAISESGDTQYF. The DNA of the CDR3 is TGTGCCATCAGTGAGTCGGGTGATACGCAGTATTTT.

This clonotype was picked up a small number of times. The V and J genes are TRBV4-2 and TRBJ2-1, with D possibly TRBD2 on 7 matching bases. Trimming shortened V by 4 bases and J by 7 bases, and 11 bases separated the two germline ends. This CDR3 spans 13 amino acids. Germline assignment: CDR1 LGHNA and CDR2 YNFKEQ. The CDR3 reads CASSPGGPNEQFF. As DNA, the CDR3 is TGTGCCAGCAGCCCCGGGGGGCCGAATGAGCAGTTCTTC.

The genes are TRBV11-2 and TRBJ2-5; D perhaps matches TRBD2 (5 bases). Trimming left V 1 base short and J 1 base short, with 16 bases between. The CDR3 has 17 residues. Germline V gives CDR1 SGHAT, CDR2 FQNNGV. CDR3 region: CASSLGLGSPTQETQYF. DNA of the CDR3: TGTGCCAGCAGCTTAGGTTTGGGGAGCCCCACCCAAGAGACCCAGTACTTC.

The J gene is TRBJ2-3, the V gene TRBV7-2; no reliable D call. The CDR3 consists of 13 residues. Germline lookup yields CDR1 SGHTA and CDR2 FQGNSA. V lost 4 bases, J lost 3 bases, and 8 bases lay in between. For the CDR3, the DNA is TGTGCCAGCAGCTCGGACGGAACAGATACGCAGTATTTT. Its translation: CASSSDGTDTQYF.

This clonotype came up a few times. The rearrangement uses TRBV7-9 and TRBJ1-4; D uncertain. CDR1 is SEHNR and CDR2 is FQNEAQ in the germline V gene (reference sequence). This CDR3 region has 12 residues. V gave up 10 bases and J gave up 0 bases, with 6 bases separating them. CDR3 amino acids: CATYTTNEKLFF. CDR3 in DNA: TGTGCCACCTACACAACTAATGAAAAACTGTTTTTT.

This rearrangement joins TRBV7-2 to TRBJ2-2; tentatively, D is TRBD1 (5 bases). V dropped 6 bases and J dropped 7 bases, with 9 bases sitting between them. Germline V gives CDR1 SGHTA, CDR2 FQGNSA. This CDR3 contains 12 residues. The CDR3, as DNA: TGTGCCAGCAGTTTCAGGGACGGGGAGCTGTTTTTT. Translated: CASSFRDGELFF.